This TCR beta chain originates from a study of Graves' ophthalmopathy and Graves' hyperthyroidism. On this clonotype: Its antigen is as yet unknown.

Broader study findings: Progression of ophthalmopathy was predicted by the model with around 70% sensitivity and around 77% specificity.

Amplification of TCR beta CDR3 regions used RNA transcripts. A first-round RT-PCR used HTBI primers, followed by a second-round multiplex PCR. TCRdb reprocessed the multiplex PCR reads via MiXCR and lists one record per CDR3 protein. The sample yields 680,000 or so distinct CDR3 sequences, 20% to 25% seen once. Germline CDR1 is KGHSH and CDR2 is LQKENI. Trimming cost V 1 base and J 4 bases, with 16 bases left between them. The CDR3 spans 16 residues. The clonotype was recovered from a woman aged 18-30 years with stable Graves' hyperthyroidism. Some clones in this sample may be carry-over from other donors' samples. The sequenced sample consisted of peripheral blood. The rearrangement joins TRBV18 to TRBJ1-1, with a possible D match to TRBD1 (5 bases). The CDR3 spells CASSPQQPGPSTEAFF. CDR3 nucleotides: TGTGCCAGCTCACCACAGCAACCAGGGCCCAGCACTGAAGCTTTCTTT.